This TCR beta chain was found in a study of naive CD8 T cells in extremely preterm neonates. Only in-frame clones appear in the TCRdb table, and some are missing; sequencing was by immunoSEQ multiplex PCR. The sample has several thousand clones; just under 98% are singletons. General study results and limits: Preterm CDR3s were shorter than older groups', with fewer N additions and less trimming. Preterm neonate repertoires were significantly less rich by iChao1 than others.

There are 14 residues in the CDR3. The V and J ends lost 0 bases and 0 bases respectively, with 7 bases between them. CDR1 and CDR2 (germline): SGDLS, YYNGEE. Of note for this clone: Its antigen is undetermined.

Healthy nonsmoking adults and healthy children aged about 16-60 months donated peripheral blood. Per sample, roughly 19,000 to 110,000 naive CD8+ cells were sorted. The sample taken for sequencing was naive CD8+ T cells from blood. The gene calls are TRBV9 and TRBJ2-7; D remains ambiguous. The clonotype originates from a human donor in good health. The CDR3: CASSVGSGSYEQYF. The CDR3 coding sequence is TGTGCCAGCAGCGTAGGATCGGGCTCCTACGAGCAGTACTTC.